This T cell receptor (beta chain) came from a study of CXCR3-negative and CXCR3-positive naive CD8 T cells. Looking at the study overall: A total of 130 million to 150 million TRB reads was generated, with about 1.5 +/- 0.3 million per library.

A CD45RO-CCR7+CD27+CD95- profile was what naive CD8+ T cells displayed. Study observations and caveats: CXCR3-positive naive cells had more hydrophobic TRB CDR3s than CXCR3-negative naive cells.

With regard to this clonotype: As yet, its antigen is unknown.

It was by 5' RACE with UMI labels that the TRB cDNA libraries were prepared. Each CDR3 protein gets one entry in TCRdb, which reprocessed the 5' RACE reads and gives no DNA. The table for this sample gives around 61,000 distinct CDR3 sequences. The sequence was collected from a human donor in good health. Some clones in this sample may be carry-over from other donors' samples. Sequencing used naive CXCR3+ CD8+ T cells from blood. The subset: CD45RO-CCR7+CD27+CD95- naive CD8+ T cells expressing CXCR3 (TNR3+).

CDR3 protein: CSVDPPAPGQGLTDTQYF. The rearrangement links TRBV29-1 to TRBJ2-3; the D call of TRBD1 rests on TCRdb alone, since no DNA is present to check it. The length of the CDR3 is 18 residues. Germline CDR1 SQVTM, CDR2 ANQGSEA.